Listed below are T cell receptor beta chains from one sample, sequenced in a study of blood T cell repertoires in COVID-19. Here immunoSEQ multiplex PCR was the method, and the copy in TCRdb shows in-frame clones only, minus some. The sample comprises about 300,000 clones, around nine tenths of which are singletons, and 5.2% rests with the top ten. The sequenced sample was PBMCs or T cells enriched from blood (not recorded which). These receptors all come from a man aged 55 to 70 who had recovered from COVID-19. Each CDR3 is given with its conserved first and last residue. Each record gives: D gene, V gene, J gene, clone size, CDR3 protein, CDR3 DNA. The D gene is left open where the match is weak. Expanded clones are given a class, and other clones once, few, many or no size at all.

>.|TRBV27|TRBJ2-7|.
CASSSKVISYEQYF
TGTGCCAGCAGTTCTAAAGTGATATCCTACGAGCAGTACTTC
>.|TRBV5-1|TRBJ1-2|.
CASSLRDISSGYTF
TGCGCCAGCAGCTTGCGGGATATCTCTTCTGGCTACACCTTC
>TRBD2|TRBV28|TRBJ2-7|.
CASSPRGGGPWEQYF
TGTGCCAGCAGTCCCCGGGGGGGCGGTCCTTGGGAGCAGTACTTC
>.|TRBV2|TRBJ2-3|once
CASSRRQGTDTQYF
TGTGCCAGCAGTCGGAGACAGGGCACAGATACGCAGTATTTT
>.|TRBV15|TRBJ2-7|.
CATSRDAQGAYEQYF
TGTGCCACCAGCAGAGACGCACAGGGTGCCTACGAGCAGTACTTC
>TRBD2|TRBV7-9|TRBJ2-1|.
CASSLEAGVHNEQFF
TGTGCCAGCAGCTTAGAGGCGGGAGTACACAATGAGCAGTTCTTC
>TRBD2|TRBV11-3|TRBJ2-3|.
CASSLGKTSGTDTQYF
TGTGCCAGCAGCTTAGGGAAGACTAGCGGCACAGATACGCAGTATTTT
>.|TRBV11-2|TRBJ1-2|.
CASSALGANYGYTF
TGTGCCAGCAGCGCCCTGGGAGCTAACTATGGCTACACCTTC
>TRBD2|TRBV7-2|TRBJ2-7|once
CASSRLAGGTYEQYF
TGTGCCAGCAGCCGTTTAGCGGGAGGAACCTACGAGCAGTACTTC
>.|TRBV5-1|TRBJ2-7|.
CASSFSGGNEQYF
TGCGCCAGCAGCTTTTCTGGCGGGAACGAGCAGTACTTC
>TRBD2|TRBV11-2|TRBJ2-5|.
CASSLVGREGETQYF
TGTGCCAGCAGCTTAGTAGGCAGGGAGGGAGAGACCCAGTACTTC
>TRBD2|TRBV5-1|TRBJ2-3|.
CASSPQAGDTDTQYF
TGCGCCAGCAGCCCTCAAGCGGGAGACACAGATACGCAGTATTTT
>TRBD1|TRBV5-1|TRBJ1-1|once
CASSQDRGLNTEAFF
TGCGCCAGCAGCCAGGACAGGGGCTTGAACACTGAAGCTTTCTTT
>.|TRBV9|TRBJ1-2|.
CASRLQGNGYTF
TGTGCCAGCAGGCTACAGGGAAATGGCTACACCTTC
>.|TRBV7-3|TRBJ2-7|.
CASSASGGDEQYF
TGTGCCAGCAGCGCTTCTGGGGGCGACGAGCAGTACTTC
>.|TRBV5-1|TRBJ2-7|.
CASSLLQYYEQYF
TGCGCCAGCAGCTTGTTACAGTACTACGAGCAGTACTTC
>.|TRBV19|TRBJ1-5|.
CASHTVGNQPQHF
TGTGCCAGCCACACAGTTGGGAATCAGCCCCAGCATTTT
>.|TRBV5-1|TRBJ2-3|.
CASSWQGSDTQYF
TGCGCCAGCAGCTGGCAGGGATCGGATACGCAGTATTTT
>.|TRBV27|TRBJ2-7|.
CAPLSYEQYF
TGTGCCCCCCTATCCTACGAGCAGTACTTC
>.|TRBV9|TRBJ1-2|.
CASSVVQGANYGYTF
TGTGCCAGCAGCGTAGTGCAGGGTGCTAACTATGGCTACACCTTC
>.|TRBV7-9|TRBJ2-2|.
CASSVTGGEPFF
TGTGCCAGCAGCGTTACAGGGGGGGAGCCGTTTTTT
>TRBD1|TRBV7-9|TRBJ2-7|.
CASSPDRGSYEQYF
TGTGCCAGCAGCCCGGACAGGGGGAGCTACGAGCAGTACTTC
>TRBD2|TRBV11-2|TRBJ2-1|.
CASSLTSGNEQFF
TGTGCCAGCAGCCTGACTAGCGGGAATGAGCAGTTCTTC
>TRBD1|TRBV4-1|TRBJ2-5|.
CASSQINGQGGETQYF
TGCGCCAGCAGCCAGATCAATGGACAGGGTGGAGAGACCCAGTACTTC
>TRBD2|TRBV4-2|TRBJ2-5|once
CASSQDSWRESRETQYF
TGTGCCAGCAGCCAAGATTCCTGGCGGGAGAGCCGAGAGACCCAGTACTTC
>.|TRBV19|TRBJ2-3|.
CASNRERAGTDTQYF
TGTGCAAGTAACCGCGAGCGGGCGGGCACAGATACGCAGTATTTT
>.|TRBV5-1|TRBJ2-1|.
CASSLGQALQFF
TGCGCCAGCAGCTTGGGACAGGCGTTACAGTTCTTC
>TRBD1|TRBV7-2|TRBJ2-6|.
CASRTGGAVSGANVLTF
TGTGCCAGCCGGACAGGGGGGGCCGTCTCTGGGGCCAACGTCCTGACTTTC
>TRBD2|TRBV2|TRBJ2-5|.
CASSGGLAGPYQETQYF
TGTGCCAGCAGTGGGGGACTAGCGGGCCCCTACCAAGAGACCCAGTACTTC
>.|TRBV7-2|TRBJ2-3|.
CASSLETETKKAF
TGTGCCAGCAGCTTAGAGACAGAAACAAAGAAAGCATTT
>TRBD1|TRBV10-3|TRBJ1-1|.
CAISDGDRAVGTEAFF
TGTGCCATCAGTGATGGGGACAGGGCGGTTGGCACTGAAGCTTTCTTT
>TRBD1|TRBV5-1|TRBJ1-5|.
CASRQPPRTGFQPQHF
TGCGCCAGCAGGCAACCCCCGCGGACAGGGTTTCAGCCCCAGCATTTT
>TRBD1|TRBV28|TRBJ1-2|.
CASRAPGQRNYGYTF
TGTGCCAGCAGGGCTCCGGGACAGAGAAACTATGGCTACACCTTC
>TRBD1|TRBV28|TRBJ2-1|.
CASSGGQGQSYNEQFF
TGTGCCAGCAGTGGGGGACAGGGACAGTCCTACAATGAGCAGTTCTTC
>TRBD2|TRBV9|TRBJ2-1|.
CASSAGLADVNEQFF
TGTGCCAGCAGCGCGGGACTAGCGGACGTTAATGAGCAGTTCTTC
>.|TRBV11-1|TRBJ1-2|.
CASSPRREFDYGYTF
TGTGCCAGCAGCCCCCGCAGGGAATTCGACTATGGCTACACCTTC
>.|TRBV28|TRBJ2-3|.
CASKQGGSGHTDTQYF
TGTGCCAGCAAGCAAGGGGGTTCGGGGCACACAGATACGCAGTATTTT
>.|TRBV6-5|TRBJ1-6|.
CASSYGQGFTRALHF
TGTGCCAGCAGTTACGGGCAGGGATTTACTCGAGCCCTCCACTTT
>.|TRBV9|TRBJ2-2|.
CASSDTGSRGLFF
TGTGCCAGCAGCGATACAGGGTCCCGGGGGCTGTTTTTT
>.|TRBV27|TRBJ2-5|.
CASSYSYQETQYF
TGTGCCAGCAGTTATTCGTACCAAGAGACCCAGTACTTC
>.|TRBV12-3/TRBV12-4|TRBJ2-7|.
CASSLGTSIEQYF
TGTGCCAGCAGTTTGGGGACATCTATAGAGCAGTACTTC
>.|TRBV6-5|TRBJ2-5|.
CASSTPRSHPAQYF
TGTGCCAGCAGCACCCCCCGGAGCCACCCGGCCCAGTACTTC